A single TCR beta chain is shown here with its context. Its antigen is not known. These data are taken from a study of Graves' ophthalmopathy and Graves' hyperthyroidism. Study observations and caveats: Most expanded thyroid clonotypes above 0.001 frequency also appeared in blood.

The authors amplified TCR beta CDR3 regions from RNA transcripts. Investigators did first-round RT-PCR with HTBI primers, then second-round multiplex PCR. A single record per CDR3 protein comes from TCRdb applying MiXCR to the multiplex PCR reads. The sample gives about 16,000 distinct CDR3 sequences, about 43% of which show up once; about 25% is in the top ten. Hyperthyroidism in these 18- to 65-year-old patients was newly diagnosed, lasting under 2 months. Per the germline V gene, CDR1 is WSHSY and CDR2 is SAAADI. This CDR3 comprises 13 residues. J was trimmed by 7 bases and V by 7 bases; bases with no gene match: 7.

The sequence came from a woman aged 40 to 50 with stable Graves' hyperthyroidism. The chain employs TRBV10-2 and TRBJ2-1; 7 nucleotides line up with TRBD2. What was sequenced was peripheral blood. The chain's CDR3 is CASTGGMLNEQFF. CDR3 DNA sequence: TGCGCCAGCACGGGGGGTATGCTAAATGAGCAGTTCTTC.